These 28 T cell receptor beta chains came from one sample sequenced in a study of T cells in Graves' hyperthyroidism and ophthalmopathy. RNA transcripts gave rise to amplified TCR beta CDR3 regions. A set of HTBI primers served as the primers for a first-round RT-PCR of the TCR CDR3. Using its own MiXCR run on the multiplex PCR reads, TCRdb lists one record per CDR3 protein. The sample records around 560,000 distinct CDR3 sequences, around 15% being singletons. Material for sequencing was blood. Receptors originate from a woman younger than 35 with Graves' hyperthyroidism.

This clonotype was detected many times. V usage is TRBV5-1 and J usage is TRBJ2-7; D is perhaps TRBD1 or TRBD2 (5 bases each). Germline CDR1 and CDR2: SGHRS and YFSETQ. The length of the CDR3 is 13 residues. Trimming took off 0 bases at V and 6 bases at J, with 10 bases between the two ends. The CDR3: CASSLAGRSEQYF. DNA of the CDR3: TGCGCCAGCAGCTTGGCGGGGCGGTCCGAGCAGTACTTC.

Ten or more counts support this clonotype. The chain links TRBV14 to TRBJ2-1; 7 positions agree with TRBD2. Germline V gives CDR1 SGHDN, CDR2 FVKESK. Trimming at V came to 4 bases and at J to 8 bases, leaving 11 bases not matched to a gene. The CDR3 totals 15 residues. The CDR3 sequence: CASSRELRERDEQFF. In nucleotides, the CDR3 is TGTGCCAGCAGCCGCGAGCTGCGGGAGAGAGATGAGCAGTTCTTC.

The rearrangement uses TRBV19 and TRBJ1-5; D ambiguous. Germline values: CDR1 LNHDA, CDR2 SQIVND (reference sequence). The CDR3 totals 15 residues. Trimming removed 5 bases from V and 7 bases from J, with 18 bases in between. The CDR3 DNA is TGTGCCAGTAGTCCCCGGGCCCTTCAGAGGCAGCCCCAGCATTTT. Its protein product is CASSPRALQRQPQHF.

This clonotype was counted at least ten times. The rearrangement uses TRBV13 and TRBJ2-7; perhaps TRBD1 as D (5 bases). This CDR3 region has 15 residues. V was pared by 3 bases and J by 3 bases, with 15 bases between. The germline CDR1 and CDR2 sequences are PRHDT and FYEKMQ (reference sequence). The CDR3 sequence: CASSFDRGAGYEQYF. CDR3 DNA: TGTGCCAGCAGCTTTGATCGTGGGGCTGGCTACGAGCAGTACTTC.

This clonotype was detected only a few times. This sequence joins TRBV6-2 or TRBV6-3 and TRBJ1-1; weak D call: TRBD1 (5 bases). Germline-derived CDR1 and CDR2 are MNHEY and SVGEGT. Deletions cut 8 bases from V and 0 bases from J, with 25 bases between. CDR3 size: 18 residues. CDR3 residues: CASRSSSRGQSMNTEAFF. DNA for the CDR3: TGTGCCAGCCGATCTTCCTCTCGGGGCCAGTCTATGAACACTGAAGCTTTCTTT.

This clonotype occurred many times. The genes are TRBV20-1 and TRBJ2-7, with a tentative D call TRBD1 (5 bases). This CDR3 region has 12 residues. Germline assignment: CDR1 DFQATT and CDR2 SNEGSKA (reference sequence). The CDR3 DNA reads TGCAGACCGCAGGGCACAGTCTCCGAGCAGTACTTC. It yields the protein CRPQGTVSEQYF.

This clonotype was seen only a few times. The rearrangement uses TRBV18 and TRBJ2-7, with TRBD1 matching 9 bases. The CDR3 is 15 amino acids. The V and J ends lost 3 bases and 6 bases, in that order; junction bases with no gene match: 9. Germline V gene sequence: CDR1 KGHSH, CDR2 LQKENI. CDR3 loop: CASSPTGTGWVEQYF. In nucleotides, the CDR3 is TGTGCCAGCTCACCGACCGGGACAGGGTGGGTCGAGCAGTACTTC.

This clonotype has a count of ten or more. The CDR3 is CASSLTQGFVKNIQYF. Here the CDR3 DNA reads TGTGCCAGCAGCTTAACTCAGGGTTTTGTCAAAAACATTCAGTACTTC. V and J are TRBV11-2 and TRBJ2-4; D perhaps matches TRBD1 (5 bases). Per the germline V gene, CDR1 is SGHAT and CDR2 is FQNNGV. The CDR3 extends over 16 amino acids. Trimming took off 2 bases at V and 3 bases at J, with 14 bases between the two ends.

As to this clonotype: One end of the junction is discordant with germline, which a read error may explain. The V call is TRBV7-2, the J call TRBJ2-1; 12 bases line up with TRBD2. This CDR3 has 15 amino acids. Germline loops: CDR1 SGHTA, CDR2 FQGNSA. This CDR3 is CASSITSGGRNEQLF. The CDR3 DNA follows: TGTGCCAGCAGCATCACTAGCGGGGGGCGCAATGAGCAGCTCTTC. Drawing the rest from reference TRBV7-2 and TRBJ2-1, the complete variable domain is GAGVSQSPSNKVTEKGKDVELRCDPISGHTALYWYRQSLGQGLEFLIYFQGNSAPDKSGLPSDRFSAERTGGSVSTLTIQRTQQEDSAVYLCASSITSGGRNEQLFGPGTRLTVL.

This clonotype was found a few times. The chain links TRBV7-8 to TRBJ2-3; TRBD2 matches 7 bases. The CDR3 has 14 residues. In germline, CDR1 is SGHVS, CDR2 FQNEAQ. J lost 3 bases, V lost 2 bases, and 2 bases had no gene match. This CDR3 is CASSLREETDTQYF. For the CDR3, the DNA is TGTGCCAGCAGCTTACGGGAGGAAACAGATACGCAGTATTTT.

CDR3: CASSSTGFSQPQHF. CDR3 DNA: TGTGCCAGCAGTTCTACAGGGTTTAGTCAGCCCCAGCATTTT. The rearrangement joins TRBV6-5 to TRBJ1-5; tentatively, D is TRBD1 (6 bases). The CDR3 is 14 amino acids. Per germline, CDR1 MNHEY and CDR2 SVGAGI. The V end was cut by 4 bases, the J end by 6 bases, with 13 bases between.

The chain combines TRBV25-1 with TRBJ2-3; D remains unclear. The CDR3 totals 14 residues. CDR1 MGHDK and CDR2 SYGVNS come from the germline V gene. The V end lost 3 bases, the J end lost 6 bases, and 13 bases lay between the germline ends. CDR3 loop: CASSDRDSRDTQYF. In nucleotides, the CDR3 is TGTGCCAGCAGTGATCGAGACTCCCGGGATACGCAGTATTTT.

The chain has TRBV10-2 and TRBJ1-4, with D possibly matching TRBD1 (6 bases). V lost 10 bases to trimming and J lost 2 bases, with 14 bases between them. Per germline, CDR1 WSHSY and CDR2 SAAADI. The CDR3 contains 14 residues. CDR3 sequence: CATSNRETNEKLFF. The CDR3 bases are TGCGCCACCTCGAACAGGGAGACTAATGAAAAACTGTTTTTT.

This clonotype has a count of ten or more. The chain links TRBV28 to TRBJ2-6; D is perhaps TRBD1 (6 bases). Trimming stripped 6 bases from V and 0 bases from J, with 15 bases between. The CDR3 is made up of 17 amino acids. Germline-derived CDR1 and CDR2 are MDHEN and SYDVKM. The CDR3 loop reads CASSAPLTGSGANVLTF. The CDR3 DNA reads as TGTGCCAGCAGCGCCCCCTTGACAGGCTCTGGGGCCAACGTCCTGACTTTC.

This clonotype was recorded many times. The chain uses TRBV5-1 and TRBJ2-3, with D perhaps TRBD1 (6 bases). V gave up 7 bases and J gave up 1 base, with 13 bases separating them. Germline V gene sequence: CDR1 SGHRS, CDR2 YFSETQ. This CDR3 contains 14 residues. The CDR3 spells CASGTGLGTDTQYF. CDR3 in DNA: TGCGCCAGCGGCACAGGGCTCGGCACAGATACGCAGTATTTT.

This clonotype was counted many times. The rearrangement links TRBV29-1 to TRBJ1-1; TRBD1 matches 9 bases. The germline V gene encodes CDR1 SQVTM and CDR2 ANQGSEA. The V gene end was trimmed by 3 bases and the J gene end by 7 bases; junction bases not matched to a gene: 6. The CDR3 is 13 amino acids. CDR3 in amino acids: CSVEHRDRVEAFF. The CDR3 nucleotides are TGCAGCGTTGAGCACCGGGACAGGGTTGAAGCTTTCTTT.

The genes are TRBV19 and TRBJ2-1, with D perhaps TRBD2 (6 bases). The germline CDR1 and CDR2 sequences are LNHDA and SQIVND (reference sequence). V lost 5 bases and J 0 bases, leaving 23 bases between the germline ends. The CDR3 spans 19 residues. CDR3 in DNA: TGTGCCAGTAGTCTCGCCCTCTGGGACTTTCCGAGCTCCTACAATGAGCAGTTCTTC. Translation: CASSLALWDFPSSYNEQFF.

The chain couples TRBV9 to TRBJ1-3; no clear D. V was trimmed by 0 bases and J by 2 bases, leaving 9 bases between them. The length of the CDR3 is 15 residues. Germline V gives CDR1 SGDLS, CDR2 YYNGEE. In nucleotides, the CDR3 is TGTGCCAGCAGCGTAGGCCACTTTACTGGAAACACCATATATTTT. Protein: CASSVGHFTGNTIYF. Looking up the rest from reference TRBV9 and TRBJ1-3 gives the full variable domain: DSGVTQTPKHLITATGQRVTLRCSPRSGDLSVYWYQQSLDQGLQFLIQYYNGEERAKGNILERFSAQQFPDLHSELNLSSLELGDSALYFCASSVGHFTGNTIYFGEGSWLTVV.

This clonotype was detected ten times or more. The genes are TRBV11-2 and TRBJ1-5, with 7 bases identical to TRBD1. V shed 1 base and J 7 bases; nucleotides not matched to a gene: 7. Per the germline V gene, CDR1 is SGHAT and CDR2 is FQNNGV. This CDR3 comprises 15 residues. The CDR3 reads CASSLGLGGGQPQHF. CDR3 DNA sequence: TGTGCCAGCAGCTTAGGACTAGGGGGCGGCCAGCCCCAGCATTTT.

Many counts were recorded for this clonotype. The chain uses TRBV6-6 and TRBJ2-3; TRBD1 matches at 10 bases. The CDR3 sequence is 18 residues long. V shed 0 bases, J shed 4 bases, and the junction held 10 bases outside the gene matches. Germline CDR1 MNHNY, CDR2 SVGAGI (reference sequence). DNA for the CDR3: TGTGCCAGCAGTTACTCGACCTTGGGGACAGGGGTGCCAGATACGCAGTATTTT. Residues: CASSYSTLGTGVPDTQYF.

The count of this clonotype is one. V is TRBV24-1 and J is TRBJ2-2; no clear D. Germline CDR1 and CDR2: KGHDR and SFDVKD. V lost 5 bases to trimming and J lost 2 bases, with 5 bases between them. CDR3 length: 13 amino acids. CDR3 DNA sequence: TGTGCCACCAGTGTCGACAACACCGGGGAGCTGTTTTTT. This encodes CATSVDNTGELFF.

This clonotype was counted ten times or more. The V call is TRBV2, the J call TRBJ2-7, with 8 bases that match TRBD1. Unmatched junction bases numbered 5, after V lost 1 base and J lost 6 bases. Germline V gene lookup returns CDR1 SNHLY and CDR2 FYNNEI. The CDR3 consists of 14 residues. The CDR3 bases are TGTGCCAGCAGTGAAGGGACAGGGTTATCCGAGCAGTACTTC. Amino acids: CASSEGTGLSEQYF.

This clonotype was picked up a small number of times. This sequence joins TRBV6-1 and TRBJ1-5, with unresolved D. This CDR3 comprises 14 residues. Germline V lookup: CDR1 MNHNS, CDR2 SASEGT. V dropped 4 bases and J dropped 2 bases, with 9 bases sitting between them. DNA for the CDR3: TGTGCCAGCAGTGTACGGGAGGGCAATCAGCCCCAGCATTTT. Its protein product is CASSVREGNQPQHF.

This clonotype has only a few counts. This rearrangement joins TRBV12-5 to TRBJ1-1; D unresolved. V lost 3 bases and J lost 0, with 5 bases in between. This CDR3 is 13 amino acids long. Germline CDR1 LGHNT, CDR2 FRNRAP. CDR3 protein: CASGFNLNTEAFF. Here the CDR3 DNA reads TGTGCTAGTGGTTTTAATTTGAACACTGAAGCTTTCTTT.

This clonotype was detected many times. This chain connects TRBV12-3 or TRBV12-4 to TRBJ2-1, with a tentative D call TRBD1 (6 bases). Trimming left V 7 bases short and J 6 bases short, with 19 bases between. CDR3 length: 15 residues. CDR3 nucleotides: TGTGCCAGCAAGGGATTTACAGGGCGAGGCAATGAGCAGTTCTTC. Its protein product is CASKGFTGRGNEQFF.

This clonotype turned up a few times. CDR3: CASSSGLAAATDTQYF. In DNA, the CDR3 is TGCGCCAGCAGCTCGGGACTAGCGGCGGCCACAGATACGCAGTATTTT. The chain is built from TRBV5-1 and TRBJ2-3; 11 nucleotides align to TRBD2. The CDR3 runs to 16 residues. Germline CDR1 reads SGHRS; CDR2 reads YFSETQ. The ends lost 3 bases at V and 2 bases at J; junction bases unmatched: 5.

V gene TRBV6-1 combines with J gene TRBJ1-5; maybe TRBD1 (5 bases). Germline CDR1 reads MNHNS; CDR2 reads SASEGT. The V end lost 8 bases, the J end lost 4 bases, and 18 bases lay between the germline ends. This CDR3 contains 15 residues. The CDR3: CASDDGTLGNQPQHF. The CDR3 DNA is TGTGCCAGCGATGACGGGACTCTGGGGAATCAGCCCCAGCATTTT.

This clonotype has more than one count but fewer than ten. The V gene is TRBV11-2, the J gene TRBJ1-4; D gene uncertain. CDR3 length: 14 residues. The V gene's germline CDR1 is SGHAT and CDR2 FQNNGV. With 3 bases removed from V and 2 bases from J, the gap between germline ends came to 7 bases. CDR3: CASSFRLTNEKLFF. CDR3 sequence (DNA): TGTGCCAGCAGCTTCAGATTGACTAATGAAAAACTGTTTTTT.